What follows are 10 T cell receptor beta chains derived from one specimen sequenced in a study of T cell responses to AZD1222 COVID-19 vaccine listed by TCRdb under 2021. The time point label here, explained by the study, means: baseline before first vaccination. Library preparation used the immunoSEQ multiplex PCR assay. Imported from immuneACCESS, the table was reduced by TCRdb to in-frame sequences with V and J called. These copies leave out some clones; in studies compared against another copy, an unresolved V gene accounts for under half, and the cause of the remainder is not known. The sample table holds 90,000 to 95,000 clones, of which approximately 91% were seen once. Of the sample, roughly 20% falls within the top ten clones. The sequencing used peripheral blood, collected on day 0 of AZD1222 vaccination. Receptors originate from an adult in good health.

The rearrangement uses TRBV5-6 and TRBJ1-2; D is unclear. Germline CDR1 and CDR2: SGHDT and YYEEEE. V lost 1 base and J lost 0, with 13 bases in between. This CDR3 comprises 16 residues. Here the CDR3 reads CASSLMTEYSNYGYTF. The CDR3 nucleotides are TGTGCCAGCAGCTTGATGACCGAGTATTCTAACTATGGCTACACCTTC.

This chain connects TRBV7-2 to TRBJ1-5; D is unclear. Trimming stripped 5 bases from V and 6 bases from J, with 11 bases between. CDR1 and CDR2 (germline): SGHTA, FQGNSA. This CDR3 has 13 residues. CDR3 sequence reads: CASSPNAGQPQHF. In DNA form, the CDR3 reads TGTGCCAGCAGCCCAAACGCGGGTCAGCCCCAGCATTTT.

The chain employs TRBV5-1 and TRBJ2-1; possibly TRBD1 or TRBD2 for D (6 bases each). This CDR3 contains 14 residues. Trimming removed 7 bases from V and 8 bases from J, with 19 bases in between. CDR1 and CDR2 (germline): SGHRS, YFSETQ. CDR3 region: CASGVRDGGYEQFF. CDR3 nucleotides: TGCGCCAGCGGGGTACGTGACGGGGGCTATGAGCAGTTCTTC. Supplemented by reference TRBV5-1 and TRBJ2-1, the full variable domain reads KAGVTQTPRYLIKTRGQQVTLSCSPISGHRSVSWYQQTPGQGLQFLFEYFSETQRNKGNFPGRFSGRQFSNSRSEMNVSTLELGDSALYLCASGVRDGGYEQFFGPGTRLTVL.

This rearrangement joins TRBV7-8 to TRBJ1-4; maybe TRBD1 (5 bases). V lost 3 bases, J lost 7 bases, and 12 bases lay in between. CDR1 is SGHVS, CDR2 FQNEAQ, per germline. The CDR3 contains 14 residues. The chain's CDR3 is CASSFRAGGEKLFF. The CDR3 nucleotides read TGTGCCAGCAGCTTTCGAGCTGGGGGTGAAAAACTGTTTTTT.

The chain uses TRBV5-1 and TRBJ2-7, with D perhaps matching TRBD2 (6 bases). With 4 bases removed from V and 2 bases from J, the gap between germline ends came to 19 bases. The V gene's germline CDR1 is SGHRS and CDR2 YFSETQ. This CDR3 is 16 amino acids long. The CDR3 loop is CASSPGAGPKTYEQYF. Written as DNA, the CDR3 is TGCGCCAGCAGCCCCGGGGCGGGACCCAAGACCTACGAGCAGTACTTC.

V is TRBV7-9 and J is TRBJ2-3; D gene uncertain. V was trimmed by 3 bases and J by 5 bases, leaving 9 bases between them. CDR3 length: 13 residues. The germline CDR1 and CDR2 sequences are SEHNR and FQNEAQ (reference sequence). The CDR3 is CASSFPLGDTQYF. CDR3 DNA: TGTGCCAGCAGCTTCCCCTTGGGAGATACGCAGTATTTT.

This chain uses TRBV27 with TRBJ1-4; TRBD1 matches 8 bases. With 6 bases clipped from V and 6 bases from J, the junction kept 6 bases outside the gene matches. This CDR3 spans 14 amino acids. Germline V gene data show CDR1 as MNHEY and CDR2 as SMNVEV (reference sequence). The CDR3 loop reads CASRLQGVDEKLFF. The CDR3 bases are TGTGCCAGCAGGTTACAGGGGGTTGATGAAAAACTGTTTTTT.

V gene TRBV11-2 combines with J gene TRBJ1-5; 8 bases align to TRBD1. Per germline, CDR1 SGHAT and CDR2 FQNNGV. There are 17 residues in the CDR3. The ends lost 4 bases at V and 2 bases at J; junction bases unmatched: 10. CDR3 loop: CASSWGTGGSGNQPQHF. Here the CDR3 DNA reads TGTGCCAGCAGCTGGGGGACAGGTGGGTCAGGCAATCAGCCCCAGCATTTT.

The chain couples TRBV6-4 to TRBJ2-7; D is tentatively TRBD1 or TRBD2 (6 bases each). The V and J ends lost 4 bases and 5 bases respectively, with 12 bases between them. The germline CDR1 and CDR2 sequences are MRHNA and SNTAGT. This CDR3 is built from 13 residues. The CDR3 DNA follows: TGTGCCAGCAGTGCGGGCCGGGGGCACGAGCAGTACTTC. It encodes CASSAGRGHEQYF.

This chain's CDR3 is CASSTSVSNTEAFF. CDR3 sequence (DNA): TGCGCCAGCAGCACGAGTGTTTCCAACACTGAAGCTTTCTTT. The rearrangement joins TRBV5-1 to TRBJ1-1, with D hard to call. V gave up 4 bases and J gave up 2 bases, with 12 bases separating them. The CDR3 length is 14 residues. Looked up from germline, CDR1 is SGHRS and CDR2 is YFSETQ.